These 10 T cell receptor beta chains were sequenced from one sample in a study of regulatory T cells in long-lasting Graves disease. Building the TCR beta libraries relied on iRepertoire HTBI primers, and CDR3 regions underwent Arm-PCR. TCRdb re-called the multiplex PCR reads with MiXCR, one entry per CDR3 protein. Of some 230,000 distinct CDR3 sequences in the sample, 15% to 20% were seen once. The time point was: newly diagnosed GD, antithyroid drugs for less than 3 months. PBMC-extracted RNA yielded the TCR library. This sample comprised peripheral blood mononuclear cells (PBMCs), obtained at new diagnosis, from a patient treated with antithyroid drugs. All receptors come from a female donor with Graves disease.

The chain combines TRBV6-1 with TRBJ2-7, with D possibly matching TRBD2 (5 bases). Deletions cut 7 bases from V and 5 bases from J, with 21 bases between. The CDR3 contains 15 residues. Germline CDR1 MNHNS, CDR2 SASEGT. The CDR3 reads CASTTRSGRVNEQYF. CDR3 DNA: TGTGCCAGCACAACCAGATCTGGGCGGGTCAACGAGCAGTACTTC.

This clonotype has a count of ten or more. The chain joins TRBV18 to TRBJ2-5, with D hard to call. CDR1 KGHSH and CDR2 LQKENI come from the germline V gene. CDR3 length: 12 residues. V was pared by 3 bases and J by 3 bases, with 5 bases between. The CDR3 here is CASSPMEETQYF. DNA of the CDR3: TGTGCCAGCTCACCTATGGAAGAGACCCAGTACTTC.

This clonotype has at least ten counts. The genes are TRBV20-1 and TRBJ2-3; 8 nucleotides agree with TRBD1. J was trimmed by 0 bases and V by 2 bases; bases with no gene match: 1. The CDR3 contains 14 residues. CDR1 and CDR2 from the germline V gene are DFQATT and SNEGSKA (reference sequence). CDR3 sequence reads: CSARQGASTDTQYF. Here the CDR3 DNA reads TGCAGTGCTAGACAGGGGGCTAGCACAGATACGCAGTATTTT.

This clonotype was observed many times. CDR3 loop: CASSPTGTVNTEAFF. The CDR3 DNA is TGTGCCAGCAGCCCAACCGGGACAGTAAACACTGAAGCTTTCTTT. The chain links TRBV7-2 to TRBJ1-1; TRBD1 matches at 7 bases. This CDR3 has 15 residues. V was pared by 5 bases and J by 2 bases, with 8 bases of the junction left unmatched. The germline V gene has CDR1 SGHTA and CDR2 FQGNSA.

The chain has TRBV7-9 and TRBJ2-1, with 16 bases identical to TRBD2. Germline V lookup: CDR1 SEHNR, CDR2 FQNEAQ (reference sequence). Trimming took 1 base from V and 8 from J; bases not matched to a gene: 5. The CDR3 is 17 amino acids. The CDR3 DNA follows: TGTGCCAGCAGCTTAGAGGGACTAGCGGGAGGGGGCGATGAGCAGTTCTTC. Its protein product is CASSLEGLAGGGDEQFF.

This clonotype was recorded many times. The chain carries TRBV27 and TRBJ2-4; 9 nucleotides align to TRBD1. Germline CDR1 is MNHEY and CDR2 is SMNVEV (reference sequence). The CDR3 is 18 amino acids. The J segment lost 7 bases and the V segment lost 5 bases, leaving 18 bases of the junction unmatched. CDR3 sequence (DNA): TGTGCCAGCAGTCCGACCGGGACAGGGAGCCCACGGCGCAACATTCAGTACTTC. This translates into CASSPTGTGSPRRNIQYF.

The chain recombines TRBV7-2 with TRBJ1-4; 9 bases are shared with TRBD1. In germline, CDR1 is SGHTA, CDR2 FQGNSA. The CDR3 is 17 residues long. Unmatched junction bases numbered 11, after V lost 6 bases and J lost 3 bases. The CDR3 nucleotides are TGTGCCAGCAGACGTACCGGGACAGGGAGGCCTAATGAAAAACTGTTTTTT. Its translation is CASRRTGTGRPNEKLFF. Using reference TRBV7-2 and TRBJ1-4 for the parts outside the CDR3, the full variable domain is GAGVSQSPSNKVTEKGKDVELRCDPISGHTALYWYRQSLGQGLEFLIYFQGNSAPDKSGLPSDRFSAERTGGSVSTLTIQRTQQEDSAVYLCASRRTGTGRPNEKLFFGSGTQLSVL.

This clonotype was recorded many times. The V gene is TRBV6-1, the J gene TRBJ2-7; a possible D gene is TRBD2 (6 bases). CDR3 length: 14 amino acids. Germline V gives CDR1 MNHNS, CDR2 SASEGT. V was trimmed by 2 bases and J by 5 bases, leaving 13 bases between them. Here the CDR3 reads CASSEWGVLNEQYF. As DNA, the CDR3 is TGTGCCAGCAGTGAATGGGGGGTCCTGAACGAGCAGTACTTC.

This clonotype showed up many times. The chain joins TRBV3-1 to TRBJ2-4; 11 nucleotides agree with TRBD2. Per the germline V gene, CDR1 is LGHDT and CDR2 is YNNKEL (reference sequence). This CDR3 spans 17 amino acids. V dropped 4 bases and J dropped 7; count of bases not matched to a gene: 12. CDR3 region: CASSLGGSGRALNIQYF. CDR3 DNA sequence: TGTGCCAGCAGCCTCGGGGGTAGCGGGAGGGCCCTGAACATTCAGTACTTC.

This clonotype was seen many times. The chain recombines TRBV12-3 or TRBV12-4 with TRBJ2-5, with 7 bases lining up with TRBD2. The CDR3 loop spans 13 amino acids. Unmatched junction bases numbered 2, after V lost 4 bases and J lost 3 bases. CDR3 nucleotide sequence: TGTGCCAGCAGTTGGGGGGGAAAAGAGACCCAGTACTTC. This sequence encodes CASSWGGKETQYF.